The source of this T cell receptor beta chain is a study of glioma-infiltrating T cells. The CDR3 covers 12 residues. V lost 6 bases, J lost 0 bases, and 7 bases lay in between. In germline, CDR1 is SQVTM, CDR2 ANQGSEA. This clonotype was seen once. Its target is unknown. General study findings and limits: Non-neoplastic patients had below-expected tissue-blood divergence, while all gliomas exceeded expectation.

Amplification of TCR alpha and beta CDR3 regions from RNA used iRepertoire nested multiplex PCR. For one-step reverse transcription and amplification, 100-400 ng of tissue mRNA or PBMC total RNA was used. Each CDR3 protein gets one entry after TCRdb re-called the multiplex PCR reads with MiXCR. The sample records about 130,000 distinct CDR3 sequences, under 25% being singletons. The TCR comes from a human donor with low-grade glioma or glioblastoma, undergoing nonglioma brain surgery, or in good health (not recorded which). Material for sequencing was glioma tissue, nonneoplastic brain tissue, or PBMCs (not recorded which). J is TRBJ2-3 and V is TRBV29-1, with D unresolved. The CDR3 sequence: CSVWPSTDTQYF. The CDR3 bases are TGCAGCGTCTGGCCTAGCACAGATACGCAGTATTTT.